These T cell receptor beta chains were read from a single sample in a study of T-cell reconstitution after alpha-beta-depleted transplantation in children. TCRdb called the PCR reads again in MiXCR, with one record for every CDR3 protein. The table lists 84,000 or so distinct CDR3 sequences, around a sixth of them singletons, with roughly 21% in the top ten. The sequencing used PBMCs, mostly from graft donor cells, collected 180 days after TCRalphabeta/CD19-depleted stem cell transplant. Every receptor here comes from a male patient under 10 years old who had a stem cell transplant for acute lymphoblastic leukemia, so the T cells may come from the graft donor. CDR3s include the opening cysteine and the closing phenylalanine or tryptophan. Each record gives: CDR3 DNA, CDR3 protein, clone size, J gene, V gene, D gene. A D gene is named only where the DNA matches it firmly. The listing skips clone size in some rows; elsewhere it reads once, few, many or a size class.

CDR3nt: TGTGCCATCAGTGTTAGGGGCCAGGGGCCTAATGAAAAACTGTTTTTT; CDR3aa: CAISVRGQGPNEKLFF; abundance: NA; j_gene: TRBJ1-4; v_gene: TRBV10-3; d_gene: NA
CDR3nt: TGTGCCACCAGCGTCCGGGACAGAGGGTTTGCAACTAATGAAAAACTGTTTTTT; CDR3aa: CATSVRDRGFATNEKLFF; abundance: many; j_gene: TRBJ1-4; v_gene: TRBV15; d_gene: TRBD1
CDR3nt: TGTGCCAGCAGTTCCCGTGGCACCGGGGAGCTGTTTTTT; CDR3aa: CASSSRGTGELFF; abundance: NA; j_gene: TRBJ2-2; v_gene: TRBV27; d_gene: NA
CDR3nt: TGTGCCAGCAGCCATCAAACAGGGGGCCATGCGAACACTGAAGCTTTCTTT; CDR3aa: CASSHQTGGHANTEAFF; abundance: NA; j_gene: TRBJ1-1; v_gene: TRBV3-1; d_gene: TRBD1
CDR3nt: TGTGCCAGCAGTTACTCGATCCCAGGGGGGCGGCACCATTCACCCCTCCACTTT; CDR3aa: CASSYSIPGGRHHSPLHF; abundance: few; j_gene: TRBJ1-6; v_gene: TRBV6-5; d_gene: TRBD1
CDR3nt: TGTGCCAGCTCACCCGGGACATGGACCCACGAGCAGTACTTC; CDR3aa: CASSPGTWTHEQYF; abundance: NA; j_gene: TRBJ2-7; v_gene: TRBV18; d_gene: NA
CDR3nt: TGTGCCAGCAGCTTAGCGGAGTTAGGGGCGCAGTATTTT; CDR3aa: CASSLAELGAQYF; abundance: few; j_gene: TRBJ2-3; v_gene: TRBV7-2; d_gene: NA
CDR3nt: TGTGCCAGCAGTACCGGGACAGGGGGCGTTCTGTCCTACGAGCAGTACTTC; CDR3aa: CASSTGTGGVLSYEQYF; abundance: few; j_gene: TRBJ2-7; v_gene: TRBV6-1; d_gene: TRBD1
CDR3nt: TGTGCCAGCAGTTTTTGGGTGTCTTGGAAGAGGGACCTATCCCACGAGCAGTCCTTC; CDR3aa: CASSFWVSWKRDLSHEQSF; abundance: NA; j_gene: TRBJ2-7; v_gene: TRBV12-3/TRBV12-4; d_gene: NA
CDR3nt: TGTGCCAGCAGCCATGTTCATGGGGTTCAGGGTTCAGGGGATGAGCAGTTCTTC; CDR3aa: CASSHVHGVQGSGDEQFF; abundance: NA; j_gene: TRBJ2-1; v_gene: TRBV11-1; d_gene: NA
CDR3nt: TGTGCCAGCAGTTTTGCGGGGAGTGACGAGCAGTACTTC; CDR3aa: CASSFAGSDEQYF; abundance: NA; j_gene: TRBJ2-7; v_gene: TRBV28; d_gene: NA
CDR3nt: TGTGCCAGCAGCCCCCGGGCAGATACGCAGTATTTT; CDR3aa: CASSPRADTQYF; abundance: many; j_gene: TRBJ2-3; v_gene: TRBV7-2; d_gene: NA
CDR3nt: TGTGCCAGCAGTCCCCCTCGGACAGCCACTGAAGCTTTCTTT; CDR3aa: CASSPPRTATEAFF; abundance: NA; j_gene: TRBJ1-1; v_gene: TRBV12-3/TRBV12-4; d_gene: NA
CDR3nt: TGTGCCAGCAGCCAAGGCCACGGGACAGGGGGCATGAACACTGAAGCTTTCTTT; CDR3aa: CASSQGHGTGGMNTEAFF; abundance: NA; j_gene: TRBJ1-1; v_gene: TRBV4-2; d_gene: TRBD1
CDR3nt: TGTGCCAGCAGCTTTTCCGGGGGTGGGGGCAATCAGCCCCAGCATTTT; CDR3aa: CASSFSGGGGNQPQHF; abundance: few; j_gene: TRBJ1-5; v_gene: TRBV5-5; d_gene: NA
CDR3nt: TGCAGCGTGGAACAGATGGCTCAAGGTGGCCGAGGAAAGCTGTTTTTT; CDR3aa: CSVEQMAQGGRGKLFF; abundance: NA; j_gene: TRBJ1-4; v_gene: TRBV29-1; d_gene: NA
CDR3nt: TGCAGTGCTAGACGCGGGGGGGCAAATACGCAGTATTTT; CDR3aa: CSARRGGANTQYF; abundance: many; j_gene: TRBJ2-3; v_gene: TRBV20-1; d_gene: TRBD2
CDR3nt: TGCGCCAGCAGCCAAGATGCTTCTAGAAGGTCCTACGAGCAGTACTTC; CDR3aa: CASSQDASRRSYEQYF; abundance: NA; j_gene: TRBJ2-7; v_gene: TRBV4-1; d_gene: NA
CDR3nt: TGCAGCGTCCTGGGGGGGACTGAAGCTTTCTTT; CDR3aa: CSVLGGTEAFF; abundance: few; j_gene: TRBJ1-1; v_gene: TRBV29-1; d_gene: NA
CDR3nt: TGTGCCAGCAGCCCACTGGGAGGATTACCAACAGATACGCAGTATTTT; CDR3aa: CASSPLGGLPTDTQYF; abundance: few; j_gene: TRBJ2-3; v_gene: TRBV7-9; d_gene: NA
CDR3nt: TGTGCCAGCAGTTCAGACTTCGACAGGCGGAACACTGAAGCTTTCTTT; CDR3aa: CASSSDFDRRNTEAFF; abundance: many; j_gene: TRBJ1-1; v_gene: TRBV27; d_gene: NA
CDR3nt: TGTGCCAGCAGCTTAGGCCAGACAGGGGCCCATGAGCAGTTCTTC; CDR3aa: CASSLGQTGAHEQFF; abundance: few; j_gene: TRBJ2-1; v_gene: TRBV11-2; d_gene: TRBD1
CDR3nt: TGTGCCAGCAGCCCGGGACAGGGCCACATTCAGTACTTC; CDR3aa: CASSPGQGHIQYF; abundance: NA; j_gene: TRBJ2-4; v_gene: TRBV5-6; d_gene: TRBD1
CDR3nt: TGTGCCAGCAGCTCACGGACAGCAAATAGAGAGAACACTGAAGCTTTCTTT; CDR3aa: CASSSRTANRENTEAFF; abundance: NA; j_gene: TRBJ1-1; v_gene: TRBV7-9; d_gene: NA
CDR3nt: TGTGCCAGCAGTCCAAAGGCCGCCCCTCTGGATGCTTTCTTT; CDR3aa: CASSPKAAPLDAFF; abundance: few; j_gene: TRBJ1-1; v_gene: TRBV12-3/TRBV12-4; d_gene: NA
CDR3nt: TGTGCCAGCAGCGTAGGGTCCAGCGGGGGGGCCCAAGAGACCCAGTACTTC; CDR3aa: CASSVGSSGGAQETQYF; abundance: NA; j_gene: TRBJ2-5; v_gene: TRBV9; d_gene: TRBD2
CDR3nt: TGCGCCAGCAGCTTCAACCAACTTACAGGGGAAGAAGAGACCCAGTACTTC; CDR3aa: CASSFNQLTGEEETQYF; abundance: NA; j_gene: TRBJ2-5; v_gene: TRBV5-1; d_gene: TRBD1
CDR3nt: TGCGCCAGCAGCTTGGGAGCGAACAGGGTCGTGGGCGAGCAGTACTTC; CDR3aa: CASSLGANRVVGEQYF; abundance: many; j_gene: TRBJ2-7; v_gene: TRBV5-1; d_gene: NA
CDR3nt: TGTGCCAGCAGTGGGGGGCCGGAGACCCAGTACTTC; CDR3aa: CASSGGPETQYF; abundance: many; j_gene: TRBJ2-5; v_gene: TRBV25-1; d_gene: NA
CDR3nt: TGTGCCACCGGAGCCCCCCCCGGGTTCACCGGGGAGCTGTTTTTT; CDR3aa: CATGAPPGFTGELFF; abundance: few; j_gene: TRBJ2-2; v_gene: TRBV12-3/TRBV12-4; d_gene: NA
CDR3nt: TGTGCCAGCAGCCAGGATGTGGGGGCTCAGCCCCAGCATTTT; CDR3aa: CASSQDVGAQPQHF; abundance: NA; j_gene: TRBJ1-5; v_gene: TRBV5-5; d_gene: NA
CDR3nt: TGTGCCAGCAGCCGGGGACAGGGGTTGACTAATGAAAAACTGTTTTTT; CDR3aa: CASSRGQGLTNEKLFF; abundance: NA; j_gene: TRBJ1-4; v_gene: TRBV7-2; d_gene: TRBD1
CDR3nt: TGTGCCAGTAGCCAGGGAGGGGGCCGAGGAGATACGCAGTATTTT; CDR3aa: CASSQGGGRGDTQYF; abundance: NA; j_gene: TRBJ2-3; v_gene: TRBV19; d_gene: NA
CDR3nt: TGTGCCAGCAGGAAGACTTGGGACTTCTTCGGCGACACTGAAGCTTTCTTT; CDR3aa: CASRKTWDFFGDTEAFF; abundance: NA; j_gene: TRBJ1-1; v_gene: TRBV12-3/TRBV12-4; d_gene: NA
CDR3nt: TGTGCCAGCAGCCACCCAGGCAAGGGCTATGGCTACACCTTC; CDR3aa: CASSHPGKGYGYTF; abundance: NA; j_gene: TRBJ1-2; v_gene: TRBV6-1; d_gene: NA
CDR3nt: TGTGCCAGCAACCCGGGACAGGGGTCCTACGAGCAGTACTTC; CDR3aa: CASNPGQGSYEQYF; abundance: many; j_gene: TRBJ2-7; v_gene: TRBV27; d_gene: TRBD1
CDR3nt: TGTGCCAGCAGCTTAATAGACAGGGTACCATTTAATTCACCCCTCCACTTT; CDR3aa: CASSLIDRVPFNSPLHF; abundance: NA; j_gene: TRBJ1-6; v_gene: TRBV11-2; d_gene: TRBD1
CDR3nt: TGTGCCAGCAGCCAACTGGGGGGTACTAGCACAGATACGCAGTATTTT; CDR3aa: CASSQLGGTSTDTQYF; abundance: NA; j_gene: TRBJ2-3; v_gene: TRBV3-1; d_gene: NA
CDR3nt: TGTGCTAGTGGTTTTGGTTTCGGCATACTAGCCAAAAACATTCAGTACTTC; CDR3aa: CASGFGFGILAKNIQYF; abundance: NA; j_gene: TRBJ2-4; v_gene: TRBV12-5; d_gene: NA
CDR3nt: TGTGCCAGCAGCCCCAAGGGGGCGGGAGGGTTCTACGAGCAGTACTTC; CDR3aa: CASSPKGAGGFYEQYF; abundance: NA; j_gene: TRBJ2-7; v_gene: TRBV7-2; d_gene: TRBD2
CDR3nt: TGTGCCAGCAGTTTAGACAGCTACCTTTACGAGCAGTACTTC; CDR3aa: CASSLDSYLYEQYF; abundance: few; j_gene: TRBJ2-7; v_gene: TRBV27; d_gene: NA
CDR3nt: TGTGCCAGCTCACCACCGGGCCGAGAAGCTAACTATGGCTACACCTTC; CDR3aa: CASSPPGREANYGYTF; abundance: few; j_gene: TRBJ1-2; v_gene: TRBV18; d_gene: NA
CDR3nt: TGTGCCAGCAGCCTAAAACCGGGACTAGCGTCCGAGCAGTACTTC; CDR3aa: CASSLKPGLASEQYF; abundance: NA; j_gene: TRBJ2-7; v_gene: TRBV7-9; d_gene: TRBD2
CDR3nt: TGTGCCAGCAGCTTAGCGCGACAGGGGGCATACCTCCACTTT; CDR3aa: CASSLARQGAYLHF; abundance: NA; j_gene: TRBJ1-6; v_gene: TRBV7-8; d_gene: TRBD1
CDR3nt: TGTGCCAGCAGCGCCGACCTCGAGGACAGGGGAACAGATACGCAGTATTTT; CDR3aa: CASSADLEDRGTDTQYF; abundance: many; j_gene: TRBJ2-3; v_gene: TRBV9; d_gene: TRBD1
CDR3nt: TGCAGTGCTAGAGGCGGGGGGGTGGATACGCAGTATTTT; CDR3aa: CSARGGGVDTQYF; abundance: few; j_gene: TRBJ2-3; v_gene: TRBV20-1; d_gene: TRBD2
CDR3nt: TGCAGTGCAACCCTTGGTGCAGGCGGCGGTTCTGAAGAGACCCAGTACTTC; CDR3aa: CSATLGAGGGSEETQYF; abundance: many; j_gene: TRBJ2-5; v_gene: TRBV20-1; d_gene: NA
CDR3nt: TGTGCCAGCAGTCTGTTGATTTCCCTTAGCTCCTATAATTCACCCCTCCACTTT; CDR3aa: CASSLLISLSSYNSPLHF; abundance: NA; j_gene: TRBJ1-6; v_gene: TRBV28; d_gene: NA
CDR3nt: TGTGCCAGCAGACCGTCAACTACCTACGAGCAGTACTTC; CDR3aa: CASRPSTTYEQYF; abundance: few; j_gene: TRBJ2-7; v_gene: TRBV5-6; d_gene: NA
CDR3nt: TGTGCCAGCAGGGAAACCCCTAGCTGGGAGACCCAGTACTTC; CDR3aa: CASRETPSWETQYF; abundance: many; j_gene: TRBJ2-5; v_gene: TRBV6-2/TRBV6-3; d_gene: NA
CDR3nt: TGTGCCAGCAGCTTAGCACTAGCGGAGCTATCCGGGGAGCTGTTTTTT; CDR3aa: CASSLALAELSGELFF; abundance: many; j_gene: TRBJ2-2; v_gene: TRBV7-9; d_gene: TRBD2
CDR3nt: TGTGCCAGCAGCTTAGTCGCAGGGATGAACACTGAAGCTTTCTTT; CDR3aa: CASSLVAGMNTEAFF; abundance: NA; j_gene: TRBJ1-1; v_gene: TRBV7-6; d_gene: NA
CDR3nt: TGCGCCAGCAGCCCGGGTTATGGGCAGGGCGGCAACGAGCAGTACTTC; CDR3aa: CASSPGYGQGGNEQYF; abundance: NA; j_gene: TRBJ2-7; v_gene: TRBV5-1; d_gene: NA
CDR3nt: TGTGCCAGCGAAAGGACAGGAGAGAACAATGAGCAGTTCTTC; CDR3aa: CASERTGENNEQFF; abundance: few; j_gene: TRBJ2-1; v_gene: TRBV11-2; d_gene: TRBD1